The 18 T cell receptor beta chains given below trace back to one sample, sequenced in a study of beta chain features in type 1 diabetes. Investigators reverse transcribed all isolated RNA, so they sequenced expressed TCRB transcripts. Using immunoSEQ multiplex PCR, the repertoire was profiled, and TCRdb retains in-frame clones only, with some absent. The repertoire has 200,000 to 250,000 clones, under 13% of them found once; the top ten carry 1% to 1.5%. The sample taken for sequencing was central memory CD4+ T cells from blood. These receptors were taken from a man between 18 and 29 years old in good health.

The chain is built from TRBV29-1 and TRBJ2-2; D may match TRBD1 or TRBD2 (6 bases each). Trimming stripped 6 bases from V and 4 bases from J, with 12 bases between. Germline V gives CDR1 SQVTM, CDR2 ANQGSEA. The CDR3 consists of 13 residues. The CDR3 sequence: CSVRGVPTGELFF. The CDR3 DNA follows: TGCAGCGTGAGGGGGGTCCCCACCGGGGAGCTGTTTTTT.

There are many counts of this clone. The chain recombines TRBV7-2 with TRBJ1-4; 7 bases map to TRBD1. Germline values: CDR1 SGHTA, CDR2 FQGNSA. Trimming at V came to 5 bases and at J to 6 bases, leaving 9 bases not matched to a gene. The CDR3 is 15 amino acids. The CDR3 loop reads CASSQNRGHDEKLFF. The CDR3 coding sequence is TGTGCCAGCAGCCAAAACAGGGGACATGATGAAAAACTGTTTTTT.

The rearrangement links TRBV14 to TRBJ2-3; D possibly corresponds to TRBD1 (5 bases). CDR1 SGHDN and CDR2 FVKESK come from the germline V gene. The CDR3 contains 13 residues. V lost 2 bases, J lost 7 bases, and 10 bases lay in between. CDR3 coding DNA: TGTGCCAGCAGCCAACGGACATCTTATACGCAGTATTTT. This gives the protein CASSQRTSYTQYF.

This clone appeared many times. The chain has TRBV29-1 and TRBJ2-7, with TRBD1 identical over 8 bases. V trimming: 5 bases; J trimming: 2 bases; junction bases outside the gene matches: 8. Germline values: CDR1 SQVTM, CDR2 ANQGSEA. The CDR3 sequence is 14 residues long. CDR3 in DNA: TGCAGCGTTCCCGGGACAGGCCATACCTACGAGCAGTACTTC. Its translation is CSVPGTGHTYEQYF.

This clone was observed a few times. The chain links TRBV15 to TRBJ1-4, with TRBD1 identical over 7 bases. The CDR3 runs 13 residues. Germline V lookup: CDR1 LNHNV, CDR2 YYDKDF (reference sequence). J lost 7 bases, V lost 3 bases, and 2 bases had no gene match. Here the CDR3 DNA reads TGTGCCACCAGCAGGGGACAGACTGAAAAACTGTTTTTT. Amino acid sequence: CATSRGQTEKLFF.

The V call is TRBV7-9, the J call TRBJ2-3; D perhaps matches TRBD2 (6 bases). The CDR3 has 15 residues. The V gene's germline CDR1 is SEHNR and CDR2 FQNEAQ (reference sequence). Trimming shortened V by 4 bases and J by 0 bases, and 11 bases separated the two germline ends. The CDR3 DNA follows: TGTGCCAGCAGCTCTGGCGGGGATAGCACAGATACGCAGTATTTT. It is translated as CASSSGGDSTDTQYF.

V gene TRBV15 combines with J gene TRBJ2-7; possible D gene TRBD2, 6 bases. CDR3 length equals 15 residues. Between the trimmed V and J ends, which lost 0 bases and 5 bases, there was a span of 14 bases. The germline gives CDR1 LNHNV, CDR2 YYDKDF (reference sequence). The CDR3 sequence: CATSRDVGSGDEQYF. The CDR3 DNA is TGTGCCACCAGCAGAGATGTCGGGAGTGGGGACGAGCAGTACTTC.

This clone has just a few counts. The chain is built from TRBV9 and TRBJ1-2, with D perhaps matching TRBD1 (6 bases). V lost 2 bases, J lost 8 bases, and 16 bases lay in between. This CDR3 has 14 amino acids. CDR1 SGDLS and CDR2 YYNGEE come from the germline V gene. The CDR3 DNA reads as TGTGCCAGCAGCGTCACAGGGTCCTCCGTGGGCTACACCTTC. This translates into CASSVTGSSVGYTF.

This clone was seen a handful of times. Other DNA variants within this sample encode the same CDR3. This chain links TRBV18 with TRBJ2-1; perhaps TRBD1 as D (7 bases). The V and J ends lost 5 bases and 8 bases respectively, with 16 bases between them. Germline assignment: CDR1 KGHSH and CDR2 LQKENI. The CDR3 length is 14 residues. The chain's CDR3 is CASSSRTGGDEQFF. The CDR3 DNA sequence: TGTGCCAGCTCATCACGGACAGGCGGGGATGAGCAGTTCTTC.

CDR3 amino acids: CASSPQEGPTRETQYF. The CDR3 DNA is TGTGCCAGCTCACCACAAGAGGGACCCACACGAGAGACCCAGTACTTC. The chain has TRBV18 and TRBJ2-5, with D possibly called TRBD1 or TRBD2 (5 bases each). V was clipped by 1 base and J by 4 bases, with 16 bases between them. The V gene's germline CDR1 is KGHSH and CDR2 LQKENI. The CDR3 extends over 16 amino acids.

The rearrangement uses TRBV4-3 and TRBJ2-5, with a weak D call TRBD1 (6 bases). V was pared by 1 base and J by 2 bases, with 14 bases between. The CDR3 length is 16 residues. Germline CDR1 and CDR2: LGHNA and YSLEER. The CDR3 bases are TGCGCCAGCAGCCAAGTGATGGGTGGGACACAAGAGACCCAGTACTTC. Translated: CASSQVMGGTQETQYF.

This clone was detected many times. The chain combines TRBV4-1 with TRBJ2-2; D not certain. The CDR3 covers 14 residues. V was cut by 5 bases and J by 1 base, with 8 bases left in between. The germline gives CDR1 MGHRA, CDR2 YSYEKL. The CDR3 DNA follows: TGCGCCAGCAGCAACTGGGGGAACACCGGGGAGCTGTTTTTT. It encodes CASSNWGNTGELFF.

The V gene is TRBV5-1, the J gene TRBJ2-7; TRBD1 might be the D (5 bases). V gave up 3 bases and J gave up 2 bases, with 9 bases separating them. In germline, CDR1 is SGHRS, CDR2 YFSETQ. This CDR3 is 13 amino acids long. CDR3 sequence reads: CASSSAGPYEQYF. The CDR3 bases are TGCGCCAGCAGCTCCGCAGGGCCCTACGAGCAGTACTTC. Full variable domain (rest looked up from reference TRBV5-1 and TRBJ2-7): KAGVTQTPRYLIKTRGQQVTLSCSPISGHRSVSWYQQTPGQGLQFLFEYFSETQRNKGNFPGRFSGRQFSNSRSEMNVSTLELGDSALYLCASSSAGPYEQYFGPGTRLTVT.

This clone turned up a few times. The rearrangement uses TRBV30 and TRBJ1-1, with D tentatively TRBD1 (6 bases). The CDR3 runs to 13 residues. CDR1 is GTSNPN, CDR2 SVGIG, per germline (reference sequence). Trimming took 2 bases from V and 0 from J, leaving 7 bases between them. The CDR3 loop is CAWSRQVNTEAFF. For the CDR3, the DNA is TGTGCCTGGAGTCGACAGGTGAACACTGAAGCTTTCTTT. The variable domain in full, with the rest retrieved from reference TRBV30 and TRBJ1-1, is SQTIHQWPATLVQPVGSPLSLECTVEGTSNPNLYWYRQAAGRGLQLLFYSVGIGQISSEVPQNLSASRPQDRQFILSSKKLLLSDSGFYLCAWSRQVNTEAFFGQGTRLTVV.

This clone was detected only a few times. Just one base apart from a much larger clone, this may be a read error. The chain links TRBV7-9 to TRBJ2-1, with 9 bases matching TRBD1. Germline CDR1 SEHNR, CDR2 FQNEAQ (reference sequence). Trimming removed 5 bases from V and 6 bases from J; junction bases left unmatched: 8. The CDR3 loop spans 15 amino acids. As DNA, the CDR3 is TGTGCCAGCAGCGCGGGACAGGGAATGAGCAATGAGCAGTTCTTC. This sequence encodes CASSAGQGMSNEQFF.

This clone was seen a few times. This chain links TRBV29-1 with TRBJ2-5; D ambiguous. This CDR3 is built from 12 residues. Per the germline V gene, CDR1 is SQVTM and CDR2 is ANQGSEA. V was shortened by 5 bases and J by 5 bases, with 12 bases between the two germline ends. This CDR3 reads CSVSQPQETQYF. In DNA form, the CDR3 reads TGCAGCGTTTCGCAACCTCAGGAGACCCAGTACTTC.

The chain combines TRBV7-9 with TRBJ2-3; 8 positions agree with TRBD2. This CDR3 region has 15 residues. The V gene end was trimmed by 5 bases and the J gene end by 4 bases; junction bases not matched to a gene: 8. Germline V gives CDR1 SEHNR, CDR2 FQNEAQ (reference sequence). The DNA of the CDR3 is TGTGCCAGCAGCCCGTCGGCGGGAGGCTCAGATACGCAGTATTTT. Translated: CASSPSAGGSDTQYF.

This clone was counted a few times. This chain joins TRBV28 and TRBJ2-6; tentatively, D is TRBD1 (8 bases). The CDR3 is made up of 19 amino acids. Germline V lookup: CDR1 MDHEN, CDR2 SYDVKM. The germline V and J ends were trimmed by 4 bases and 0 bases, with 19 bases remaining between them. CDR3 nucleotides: TGTGCCAGCAGTTCAGCGGGGACAGGTGGACGCTCTGGGGCCAACGTCCTGACTTTC. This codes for CASSSAGTGGRSGANVLTF.